These 3 T cell receptor beta chains came from one sample sequenced in a study of blood T cell repertoires in COVID-19. Some clones are missing from TCRdb's copy, which holds only in-frame ones; the method was immunoSEQ multiplex PCR. The table includes about 300,000 clones, approximately 88% detected once. Sequenced material: peripheral blood. These receptors all stem from a human donor with COVID-19, enrolled during active disease. The donor label of this sample is uncertain.

V usage is TRBV12-3 or TRBV12-4 and J usage is TRBJ1-2; D not resolved. With 6 bases removed from V and 0 bases from J, the gap between germline ends came to 5 bases. The CDR3 loop spans 12 amino acids. The CDR3 region has the DNA TGTGCCAGCAGCAGGTCTAACTATGGCTACACCTTC. It encodes CASSRSNYGYTF.

The rearrangement uses TRBV30 and TRBJ1-6; the D is unclear. V dropped 0 bases and J dropped 13 bases, with 7 bases sitting between them. Germline V gene sequence: CDR1 GTSNPN, CDR2 SVGIG (reference sequence). The CDR3 is 11 residues long. CDR3 in amino acids: CAWSVLGPLHF. DNA of the CDR3: TGTGCCTGGAGTGTATTGGGCCCCCTCCACTTT.

This rearrangement joins TRBV6-5 to TRBJ2-3; a possible D gene is TRBD1 (6 bases). V was shortened by 5 bases and J by 5 bases, with 8 bases between the two germline ends. The CDR3 length is 12 residues. Germline V CDR1 and CDR2: MNHEY, SVGAGI. CDR3 in DNA: TGTGCCAGCAGTAAGGGGGTAGATACGCAGTATTTT. It yields the protein CASSKGVDTQYF.